This entry features one T cell receptor (beta chain) sequence. The authors divided CD4+ cells into CD45RA+ naive and CD45RA-negative memory subsets. The repertoire was sequenced with immunoSEQ multiplex PCR; TCRdb's copy has only in-frame clones and lacks some. This table holds roughly 1 million clones, roughly 80% found once. In germline, CDR1 is MGHRA, CDR2 YSYEKL. The ends were cut back, 0 bases at V and 1 base at J, with 14 bases in the middle. CDR3 length: 17 residues. The sample comes from a study of shared clonotypes between healthy human individuals. Sequencing was carried out using memory CD4+ T cells sorted from blood. Subset meaning: CD45RA-negative fraction. The TCR sequence derives from a man between 18 and 29 years old in good health. The chain is built from TRBV4-1 and TRBJ2-3; possibly TRBD1 for D (6 bases). The CDR3 nucleotides read TGCGCCAGCAGCCAAGACGGCGCAGGGGCCGGCACAGATACGCAGTATTTT. It specifies CASSQDGAGAGTDTQYF.